Listed here are 27 T cell receptor beta chains from one sample, sequenced in a study of Tregs in tolerant kidney transplant recipients. Here immunoSEQ multiplex PCR was the method, and the copy in TCRdb shows in-frame clones only, minus some. Here the sample table reports 15,000 or so clones. The nonmyeloablative bone marrow transplants came from related graft donors, with transient mixed chimerism. Sequencing was performed on CD8+ T cells from blood (PBMCs), taken 6 months after the transplant. The receptors shown here come from a human patient who received a combined kidney and bone marrow transplant. Among the T cells, some may be from the graft donor.

To note about this clone: The read is 3 residues too short to cover the CDR3 end, so that end is filled in from the germline J gene. The genes are TRBV5-1 and TRBJ2-3; D possibly matches TRBD1 or TRBD2 (5 bases each). The CDR3 extends over 14 amino acids. Germline loops: CDR1 SGHRS, CDR2 YFSETQ. V was clipped by 4 bases and J by 3 bases, with 12 bases between them. Here the CDR3 reads CASSLEGWTDTQYF. Incomplete CDR3 DNA: TGCGCCAGCAGCCTAGAGGGGTGGACAGATACG.

Concerning this clone: From the germline J gene comes the end of the CDR3, since the read stops 3 residues before it. The rearrangement joins TRBV14 to TRBJ2-7; 8 bases agree with TRBD1. This CDR3 has 15 amino acids. The V and J ends lost 1 base and 3 bases, in that order; junction bases with no gene match: 5. Germline assignment: CDR1 SGHDN and CDR2 FVKESK. The CDR3 loop reads CASSQGQGWYYEQYF. The sequenced CDR3 bases are TGTGCCAGCAGCCAAGGACAGGGGTGGTACTACGAG.

On this clone itself: The missing CDR3 end, 3 residues past where the read stops, is filled in from the germline J gene. The chain carries TRBV5-1 and TRBJ1-2; D may be TRBD1 (5 bases). This CDR3 spans 14 amino acids. V lost 5 bases, J lost 3 bases, and 14 bases lay in between. Germline assignment: CDR1 SGHRS and CDR2 YFSETQ. Partial CDR3 DNA: TGCGCCAGCAGGGGAGGACAAACTGACTATGGC. Amino acid sequence: CASRGGQTDYG. The full CDR3 reads CASRGGQTDYGYTF.

Concerning this clone: The CDR3 goes on 3 residues after the read ends, and that part is filled in from the germline J gene. The gene calls are TRBV7-9 and TRBJ1-6; D is ambiguous. Deletions cut 5 bases from V and 6 bases from J, with 14 bases between. The CDR3 has 15 residues. Germline V gene lookup returns CDR1 SEHNR and CDR2 FQNEAQ (reference sequence). The CDR3 protein is CASSPLEGSNSPLHF. The sequenced part of the CDR3 DNA is TGTGCCAGCAGCCCCCTGGAGGGCTCTAATTCACCC.

CDR3 region: CSARGGQGGGPGEAFF. The sequenced part of the CDR3 DNA is TGCAGTGCTAGAGGGGGACAGGGAGGCGGCCCGGGTGAA. V is TRBV20-1 and J is TRBJ1-1; 9 bases are shared with TRBD1. The read halts 3 residues ahead of the CDR3 end, with the missing end drawn from the germline J gene. The CDR3 extends over 16 amino acids. The V segment lost 1 base and the J segment 7 bases; nucleotides outside the gene matches: 13. Germline V CDR1 and CDR2: DFQATT, SNEGSKA (reference sequence).

Regarding this clone: The sequence runs out 3 residues before the end of the CDR3; the remainder is reconstructed from the germline J gene. The identical CDR3 is also encoded by other nucleotide sequences in the sample. The chain employs TRBV16 and TRBJ1-3; D perhaps matches TRBD1 (5 bases). V lost 2 bases and J lost 0, with 11 bases in between. The CDR3 runs 16 residues. From germline, CDR1 is KGHSY and CDR2 FQNENV. Partial CDR3 DNA: TGTGCCAGCAGCCAACCACGGGGGTACTCTGGAAACACC. The encoded protein is CASSQPRGYSGNT. The whole CDR3 protein is CASSQPRGYSGNTIYF.

Comments on this clone: A junction boundary mismatches the germline segment, possibly from a read error. With the read ending 3 residues before the CDR3 end, the germline J gene is used to fill in that end. V and J are TRBV6-2 or TRBV6-3 and TRBJ2-7; 7 bases are shared with TRBD2. Germline V gene lookup returns CDR1 MNHEY and CDR2 SVGEGT. This CDR3 is 14 amino acids long. The CDR3 bases that were read are TGTGCCAGCAGCTACTCGCAGCGGGGTTACGAG. It yields the protein CASSYSQRGYE. The complete CDR3 protein is CASSYSQRGYEQYF.

Regarding this clone: The missing CDR3 end, 3 residues past where the read stops, is filled in from the germline J gene. The chain is built from TRBV6-2 or TRBV6-3 and TRBJ2-5; 7 nucleotides align to TRBD1. Germline V gives CDR1 MNHEY, CDR2 SVGEGT. The V and J ends lost 6 bases and 2 bases, in that order; junction bases with no gene match: 6. The CDR3 is 14 residues long. The DNA read from the CDR3 is TGTGCCAGCAGACCGGGACAGATACAAGAGACC. Amino acids: CASRPGQIQET. From start to end, the CDR3 is CASRPGQIQETQYF.

Remarks on this clone: The read finishes 3 residues shy of the CDR3 end, and the germline J gene is used to complete it. The gene calls are TRBV11-2 and TRBJ1-4; tentatively, D is TRBD1 (6 bases). V lost 5 bases to trimming and J lost 5 bases, with 15 bases between them. Per the germline V gene, CDR1 is SGHAT and CDR2 is FQNNGV. The CDR3 spans 15 residues. The part of the CDR3 DNA that was read is TGTGCCAGCAGCAAATCCCGGGACAACAATGAAAAA. Protein: CASSKSRDNNEK. The whole CDR3 region reads CASSKSRDNNEKLFF.

Notes on this clone: From the germline J gene comes the end of the CDR3, since the read stops 3 residues before it. This chain uses TRBV14 with TRBJ2-5, with 11 bases lining up with TRBD2. CDR3 size: 18 residues. Germline CDR1 is SGHDN and CDR2 is FVKESK. With 1 base clipped from V and 2 bases from J, the junction kept 9 bases outside the gene matches. Partial CDR3 DNA: TGTGCCAGCAGCCAAGTCCACCGACTAGCGGGAAATCAAGAGACC. It encodes CASSQVHRLAGNQET. In full, the CDR3 reads CASSQVHRLAGNQETQYF.

About this clone itself: Read sequence stops 3 residues before the CDR3 end, and the germline J gene provides the missing end. The chain carries TRBV5-1 and TRBJ2-7; the match to TRBD1 covers 10 bases. The CDR3 is made up of 14 amino acids. Trimming at V came to 0 bases and at J to 4 bases, leaving 1 base not matched to a gene. The germline CDR1 and CDR2 sequences are SGHRS and YFSETQ. The CDR3 here is CASSLGDRGYEQYF. CDR3 DNA, as far as it was read: TGCGCCAGCAGCTTGGGGGACAGGGGATACGAG.

Comments on this clone: The sequenced fragment ends 3 residues before the CDR3 boundary, so the rest is inferred from the germline J gene. J is TRBJ2-5 and V is TRBV20-1; 8 nucleotides match TRBD1. CDR3 length equals 14 residues. Germline V gene lookup returns CDR1 DFQATT and CDR2 SNEGSKA (reference sequence). The J segment lost 5 bases and the V segment lost 1 base, leaving 6 bases of the junction unmatched. The CDR3: CSARVGTGWETQYF. Incomplete CDR3 DNA: TGCAGTGCTAGAGTCGGGACAGGTTGGGAGACC.

Of note for this clone: The read ends 3 residues early relative to the CDR3; the germline J gene fills the gap. V is TRBV7-2 and J is TRBJ2-7; the D is unclear. The germline CDR1 and CDR2 sequences are SGHTA and FQGNSA. The CDR3 spans 12 residues. V lost 5 bases and J 3 bases, leaving 8 bases between the germline ends. The CDR3 bases that were read are TGTGCCAGCAGCGGAGACAACTACGAG. Translated: CASSGDNYE. The whole CDR3 reads CASSGDNYEQYF.

With regard to this clone: Coverage ceases 3 residues before the CDR3 finishes, and the germline J gene fills in the end. The V gene is TRBV20-1, the J gene TRBJ2-7; D might be TRBD2 (5 bases). This CDR3 region has 12 residues. The V gene lost 1 base and the J gene lost 4 bases, with 8 bases spanning the gap. Germline V gene data show CDR1 as DFQATT and CDR2 as SNEGSKA (reference sequence). CDR3 DNA (partial): TGCAGTGCTAGAGGAGAGCGGTACGAG. This codes for CSARGERYE. The full CDR3 protein reads CSARGERYEQYF.

Concerning this clone: From the germline J gene comes the end of the CDR3, since the read stops 3 residues before it. The genes are TRBV10-2 and TRBJ2-1; D perhaps matches TRBD2 (6 bases). Trimming shortened V by 6 bases and J by 4 bases, and 16 bases separated the two germline ends. Germline CDR1 is WSHSY and CDR2 is SAAADI. This CDR3 comprises 15 residues. The CDR3 spells CASSPGTGFYNEQFF. Incomplete CDR3 DNA: TGCGCCAGCAGCCCCGGGACTGGGTTTTACAATGAG.

The CDR3 loop reads CSASQLAGGDWNEQFF. The CDR3 bases that were read are TGCAGTGCTAGTCAACTAGCGGGAGGGGACTGGAATGAG. The J gene is TRBJ2-1, the V gene TRBV20-1; the match to TRBD2 covers 13 bases. The CDR3 goes on 3 residues after the read ends, and that part is filled in from the germline J gene. The V gene end was trimmed by 3 bases and the J gene end by 7 bases; junction bases not matched to a gene: 9. The CDR3 contains 16 residues. Germline CDR1 DFQATT, CDR2 SNEGSKA (reference sequence).

With regard to this clone: The read is 3 residues too short to cover the CDR3 end, so that end is filled in from the germline J gene. This rearrangement joins TRBV6-1 to TRBJ2-1; TRBD2 aligns across 7 bases. Germline trimming cut 0 bases from V and 4 bases from J; bases unmatched to any gene: 6. This CDR3 has 16 amino acids. CDR1 is MNHNS, CDR2 SASEGT, per germline. The CDR3 reads CASSEARLAFYNEQFF. CDR3 DNA, as far as it was read: TGTGCCAGCAGTGAAGCCCGACTAGCCTTTTACAATGAG.

Remarks on this clone: With the read ending 3 residues before the CDR3 end, the germline J gene is used to fill in that end. This chain links TRBV20-1 with TRBJ1-2; no clear D. CDR1 DFQATT and CDR2 SNEGSKA come from the germline V gene (reference sequence). This CDR3 has 20 residues. CDR3 DNA (partial): TGCAGTGCTGATCTAGCGGGAGGGCGCAGTGGAGTATATAGCACAGATACC. It codes for CSADLAGGRSGVYSTDT. The CDR3 as a whole reads CSADLAGGRSGVYSTDTYTF.

Details on this clone: The read comes to an end 3 residues before the CDR3 does, leaving the germline J gene to fill in the end. J is TRBJ2-5 and V is TRBV20-1; TRBD2 is a possible D gene (6 bases). The CDR3 is 13 residues long. Trimming removed 6 bases from V and 4 bases from J, with 15 bases in between. The germline V gene has CDR1 DFQATT and CDR2 SNEGSKA (reference sequence). CDR3 DNA (partial): TGCAGTGCCATCCCCGGACTATTAGAGACC. It yields the protein CSAIPGLLET. The full-length CDR3 reads as CSAIPGLLETQYF.

CDR3 DNA, as far as it was read: TGTGCCAGCAGTACGACAGGGGGCAAAAACATT. Translation gives CASSTTGGKNI. The whole CDR3 sequence reads CASSTTGGKNIQYF. The chain carries TRBV7-9 and TRBJ2-4, with 9 bases lining up with TRBD1. The CDR3 extends 3 residues past the end of the read, so its final part is completed from the germline J gene. The CDR3 runs to 14 residues. The trim removed 6 bases at V and 3 bases at J, leaving 3 bases unmatched. Germline-derived CDR1 and CDR2 are SEHNR and FQNEAQ (reference sequence). Together with reference TRBV7-9 and TRBJ2-4, the CDR3 gives the full variable domain: DTGVSQNPRHKITKRGQNVTFRCDPISEHNRLYWYRQTLGQGPEFLTYFQNEAQLEKSRLLSDRFSAERPKGSFSTLEIQRTEQGDSAMYLCASSTTGGKNIQYFGAGTRLSVL.

Notes on this clone: The read halts 3 residues ahead of the CDR3 end, with the missing end drawn from the germline J gene. This chain links TRBV7-9 with TRBJ2-5; 7 bases align to TRBD1. CDR3 size: 15 residues. Germline values: CDR1 SEHNR, CDR2 FQNEAQ (reference sequence). CDR3 DNA (partial): TGTGCCAGCAGCTTCGAGGGGGCTTTCACAGATACC. This codes for CASSFEGAFTDT. The whole CDR3 region reads CASSFEGAFTDTQYF. The entire variable domain, with the rest obtained from reference TRBV7-9 and TRBJ2-5, is as follows: DTGVSQNPRHKITKRGQNVTFRCDPISEHNRLYWYRQTLGQGPEFLTYFQNEAQLEKSRLLSDRFSAERPKGSFSTLEIQRTEQGDSAMYLCASSFEGAFTDTQYFGPGTRLLVL.

Points on this clone: The read terminates 3 residues ahead of where the CDR3 ends, so the germline J gene completes it. The rearrangement joins TRBV28 to TRBJ2-5; tentatively, D is TRBD2 (6 bases). The CDR3 totals 16 residues. Trimming cost V 2 bases and J 5 bases, with 18 bases left between them. Germline CDR1 and CDR2: MDHEN and SYDVKM. The CDR3 protein is CASSLAAWGVGETQYF. The CDR3 DNA, read in part, is TGTGCCAGCAGTTTAGCTGCGTGGGGGGTAGGGGAGACC.

As concerns this clone: The observed sequence ends 3 residues before the CDR3 terminus, with the missing tail filled in from the germline J gene. The gene calls are TRBV13 and TRBJ2-1; 10 bases fit TRBD2. V was clipped by 2 bases and J by 2 bases; unmatched bases: 3. This CDR3 has 16 amino acids. The germline gives CDR1 PRHDT, CDR2 FYEKMQ (reference sequence). CDR3 in amino acids: CASSLIAGGPYNEQFF. The CDR3 DNA, read in part, is TGTGCCAGCAGCTTAATAGCGGGGGGTCCCTACAATGAG. Full variable domain (remainder filled in from reference TRBV13 and TRBJ2-1): AAGVIQSPRHLIKEKRETATLKCYPIPRHDTVYWYQQGPGQDPQFLISFYEKMQSDKGSIPDRFSAQQFSDYHSELNMSSLELGDSALYFCASSLIAGGPYNEQFFGPGTRLTVL.

A remark on this clone: The read ends 3 residues early relative to the CDR3; the germline J gene fills the gap. The V and J genes are TRBV6-2 or TRBV6-3 and TRBJ2-1; 10 positions match TRBD2. Germline CDR1 and CDR2: MNHEY and SVGEGT. J gave up 8 bases and V 7 bases, and 8 bases lay outside the gene matches. This CDR3 is 14 amino acids long. The covered CDR3 bases are TGTGCCAGCATCTACTTAGCGGGAGGCGATGAG. Its translation is CASIYLAGGDE. The whole CDR3 sequence is CASIYLAGGDEQFF.

As for this clone: The read terminates 3 residues before the CDR3 end, so the remaining end is supplied by the germline J gene. The chain combines TRBV4-2 with TRBJ2-2; TRBD1 is a possible D gene (5 bases). This CDR3 has 17 residues. Per the germline V gene, CDR1 is LGHNA and CDR2 is YNFKEQ. V lost 0 bases, J lost 1 base, and 12 bases lay in between. CDR3 DNA (partial): TGTGCCAGCAGCCAAGATTGGCAGGGCGGGAACACCGGGGAG. Translating it yields CASSQDWQGGNTGE. The complete CDR3 reads CASSQDWQGGNTGELFF.

Remarks on this clone: Read sequence stops 3 residues before the CDR3 end, and the germline J gene provides the missing end. This rearrangement joins TRBV7-9 to TRBJ2-3; D unclear. Germline V gene data show CDR1 as SEHNR and CDR2 as FQNEAQ (reference sequence). The V end was cut by 7 bases, the J end by 2 bases, with 10 bases between. This CDR3 spans 13 amino acids. CDR3 region: CASTPVYTDTQYF. Incomplete CDR3 DNA: TGTGCCAGCACCCCCGTCTACACAGATACG.

About this clone: One end of the junction is discordant with germline, which a read error may explain. The read stops 3 residues short of the end of the CDR3; the missing end is completed from the germline J gene. The sample holds other DNA sequences that translate to the same CDR3. The chain combines TRBV4-2 with TRBJ1-5, with D possibly matching TRBD1 (5 bases). The V gene's germline CDR1 is LGHNA and CDR2 YNFKEQ. This CDR3 is built from 15 residues. CDR3 region: CASSQDSGSNQPQHF. The sequenced CDR3 bases are TGCGCCAGCAGCCAAGACAGCGGAAGCAATCAGCCC.